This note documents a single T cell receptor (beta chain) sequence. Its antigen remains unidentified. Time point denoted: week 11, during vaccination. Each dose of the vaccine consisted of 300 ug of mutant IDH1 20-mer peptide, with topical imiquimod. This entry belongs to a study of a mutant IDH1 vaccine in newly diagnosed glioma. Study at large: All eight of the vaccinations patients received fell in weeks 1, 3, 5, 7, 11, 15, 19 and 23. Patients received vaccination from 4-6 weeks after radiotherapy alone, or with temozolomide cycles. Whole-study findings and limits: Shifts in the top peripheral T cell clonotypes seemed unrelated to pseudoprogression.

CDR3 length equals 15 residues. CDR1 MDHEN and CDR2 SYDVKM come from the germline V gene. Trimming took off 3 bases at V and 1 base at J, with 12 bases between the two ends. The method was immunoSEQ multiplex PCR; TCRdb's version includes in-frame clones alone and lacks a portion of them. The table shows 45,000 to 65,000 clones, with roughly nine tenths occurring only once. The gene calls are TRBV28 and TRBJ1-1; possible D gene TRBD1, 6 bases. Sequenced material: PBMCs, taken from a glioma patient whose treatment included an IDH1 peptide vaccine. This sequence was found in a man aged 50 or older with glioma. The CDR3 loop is CASSLIGTTNTEAFF. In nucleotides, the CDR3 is TGTGCCAGCAGTTTGATTGGGACAACGAACACTGAAGCTTTCTTT.